The 10 T cell receptor beta chains in this list originate from one sample, sequenced in a study of early T cells in non-severe SARS-CoV-2 infection. TCRdb re-called the 5' RACE reads with MiXCR, one entry per CDR3 protein. The table includes fewer than 35,000 distinct CDR3 sequences, roughly 9.3% detected once. The specimen sequenced was whole blood. All receptors come from an adult who was a healthcare worker with PCR-confirmed SARS-CoV-2 infection or an uninfected control (not recorded which).

This clonotype was observed many times. This chain connects TRBV29-1 to TRBJ2-7, with D tentatively TRBD1 (6 bases). CDR3 size: 15 residues. Trimming removed 6 bases from V and 4 bases from J, with 22 bases in between. The germline CDR1 and CDR2 sequences are SQVTM and ANQGSEA. The chain's CDR3 is CSVTRAVRGRYEQYF. The DNA for the CDR3 is TGCAGCGTAACTCGAGCAGTCAGGGGTAGGTACGAGCAGTACTTC.

At least ten counts were recorded for this clonotype. CDR3 bases: TGCAGTGCTCCCCGGACAGGTTATAATTCACCCCTCCACTTT. It codes for CSAPRTGYNSPLHF. This chain links TRBV20-1 with TRBJ1-6, with 7 bases aligning to TRBD1. In germline, CDR1 is DFQATT, CDR2 SNEGSKA (reference sequence). V was clipped by 5 bases and J by 4 bases; unmatched bases: 5. The CDR3 spans 14 residues.

This clonotype was seen ten or more times. CDR3 nucleotides: TGTGCCAGCAGTTCCCAATCTAGAGACAGGGGCACAGATACGCAGTATTTT. Translated, it gives CASSSQSRDRGTDTQYF. The V gene is TRBV27, the J gene TRBJ2-3, with 7 nucleotides matching TRBD1. V lost 4 bases, J lost 1 base, and 11 bases stayed unmatched. Germline CDR1 is MNHEY and CDR2 is SMNVEV (reference sequence). The CDR3 sequence is 17 residues long.

Ten or more counts support this clonotype. The chain carries TRBV7-3 and TRBJ2-2; TRBD1 matches 11 bases. The V segment lost 2 bases and the J segment 3 bases; nucleotides outside the gene matches: 8. The CDR3 sequence is 18 residues long. CDR1 and CDR2 from the germline V gene are SGHTA and FQGTGA. CDR3 sequence reads: CASSLLPPGQGDTGELFF. The CDR3 nucleotides read TGTGCCAGCAGCTTACTCCCCCCGGGACAGGGGGACACCGGGGAGCTGTTTTTT.

Many counts were recorded for this clonotype. The chain is built from TRBV15 and TRBJ1-5, with D unclear. Germline values: CDR1 LNHNV, CDR2 YYDKDF (reference sequence). V was shortened by 1 base and J by 3 bases, with 10 bases between the two germline ends. This CDR3 has 15 amino acids. The DNA of the CDR3 is TGTGCCACCAGCAGAGCGGTCGGTTTCAATCAGCCCCAGCATTTT. Residues: CATSRAVGFNQPQHF.

This clonotype has ten or more counts. The V call is TRBV9, the J call TRBJ2-5; no clear D. This CDR3 region has 15 residues. The germline CDR1 and CDR2 sequences are SGDLS and YYNGEE. V lost 0 bases and J lost 5, with 14 bases in between. The CDR3 protein is CASSVVQATVETQYF. In DNA, the CDR3 is TGTGCCAGCAGCGTAGTCCAGGCCACGGTGGAGACCCAGTACTTC. Complete variable domain (other parts from reference TRBV9 and TRBJ2-5): DSGVTQTPKHLITATGQRVTLRCSPRSGDLSVYWYQQSLDQGLQFLIQYYNGEERAKGNILERFSAQQFPDLHSELNLSSLELGDSALYFCASSVVQATVETQYFGPGTRLLVL.

This clonotype showed up many times. The J gene is TRBJ2-1, the V gene TRBV28; a possible D gene is TRBD2 (5 bases). Between the trimmed V and J ends, which lost 4 bases and 6 bases, there was a span of 16 bases. CDR3 length: 15 residues. The germline V gene has CDR1 MDHEN and CDR2 SYDVKM. This CDR3 reads CASSYLHLGSNEQFF. CDR3 in DNA: TGTGCCAGCAGTTATCTCCACCTTGGGAGCAATGAGCAGTTCTTC.

In its sample, this clonotype was seen a few times. The chain carries TRBV12-3 or TRBV12-4 and TRBJ1-1; D remains unclear. CDR3 length equals 12 residues. V lost 5 bases and J lost 6, with 10 bases in between. The CDR3 bases are TGTGCCAGCAGTAGGAACCGGGCTGAAGCTTTCTTT. Its protein is CASSRNRAEAFF.

This clonotype has a count of ten or more. The gene calls are TRBV19 and TRBJ2-7, with 8 bases fitting TRBD1. CDR1 and CDR2 (germline): LNHDA, SQIVND (reference sequence). The CDR3 is 13 amino acids. J was trimmed by 3 bases and V by 8 bases; bases with no gene match: 6. The CDR3 region is CASAGTGGYEQYF. CDR3 DNA sequence: TGTGCCAGTGCCGGAACAGGGGGCTACGAGCAGTACTTC.

About this clonotype itself: A much bigger clone sits one base away, suggesting this may be a read error. The chain is built from TRBV30 and TRBJ2-6; no clear D gene. The CDR3 runs 13 residues. Germline CDR1 and CDR2: GTSNPN and SVGIG (reference sequence). The CDR3: CAWSYDNLNVPTF. DNA of the CDR3: TGTGCCTGGAGCTACGATAACCTCAACGTCCCGACTTTC.